These 20 T cell receptor beta chains were sequenced from one sample in a study of shared clonotypes between healthy human individuals. TCRdb's table, derived via immunoSEQ multiplex PCR, lists solely in-frame clones and lacks some. The sample shows fewer than 600,000 clones, roughly four fifths of them seen only once. The sequencing sample was made of PBMCs. The receptors come from a woman in her thirties or forties in good health. Some clones in this sample may be carry-over from other donors' samples.

The V call is TRBV18, the J call TRBJ1-2; TRBD1 is a possible D gene (6 bases). Germline-derived CDR1 and CDR2 are KGHSH and LQKENI. CDR3 length: 15 residues. V dropped 6 bases and J dropped 5 bases, with 19 bases sitting between them. CDR3 region: CASSTRDTGTYGYTF. The CDR3 DNA sequence: TGTGCCAGCTCGACCCGGGACACTGGAACGTATGGCTACACCTTC.

With respect to this clone: This may be a read error, as it is one base from a much larger clone. Other DNA sequences in this specimen translate into the identical CDR3. The chain carries TRBV2 and TRBJ2-7, with no clear D. The CDR3 totals 13 residues. The germline V gene has CDR1 SNHLY and CDR2 FYNNEI. The CDR3 DNA follows: TGTGCTAGCAGTCCCGGCGCGACCTACGAGCAGTACTTC. Protein sequence: CASSPGATYEQYF.

The chain recombines TRBV28 with TRBJ2-3; 8 nucleotides line up with TRBD1. This CDR3 region has 15 residues. J was trimmed by 4 bases and V by 6 bases; bases with no gene match: 9. The germline V gene encodes CDR1 MDHEN and CDR2 SYDVKM. The CDR3 nucleotides are TGTGCCAGCAGACGGACAGGGACGGGCGCAGATACGCAGTATTTT. Translated, it gives CASRRTGTGADTQYF. Full variable domain (missing parts from reference TRBV28 and TRBJ2-3): DVKVTQSSRYLVKRTGEKVFLECVQDMDHENMFWYRQDPGLGLRLIYFSYDVKMKEKGDIPEGYSVSREKKERFSLILESASTNQTSMYLCASRRTGTGADTQYFGPGTRLTVL.

CDR3 sequence reads: CSEGMGLEQFF. CDR3 DNA: TGCAGTGAGGGGATGGGACTCGAGCAGTTCTTC. The genes are TRBV20-1 and TRBJ2-1; tentative D call: TRBD2 (6 bases). V was trimmed by 7 bases and J by 10 bases, leaving 14 bases between them. The CDR3 has 11 residues. Germline loops: CDR1 DFQATT, CDR2 SNEGSKA (reference sequence).

CDR3 sequence (DNA): TGTGCCAGCAGCCCAGGGGCGGGAGGTCCCCAAGAGACCCAGTACTTC. It codes for CASSPGAGGPQETQYF. The genes are TRBV9 and TRBJ2-5; 8 positions agree with TRBD2. The CDR3 covers 16 residues. With V trimmed by 4 bases and J by 1 base, 9 bases remained unmatched. CDR1 and CDR2 from the germline V gene are SGDLS and YYNGEE. Using reference TRBV9 and TRBJ2-5 for the parts outside the CDR3, the full variable domain is DSGVTQTPKHLITATGQRVTLRCSPRSGDLSVYWYQQSLDQGLQFLIQYYNGEERAKGNILERFSAQQFPDLHSELNLSSLELGDSALYFCASSPGAGGPQETQYFGPGTRLLVL.

The chain employs TRBV27 and TRBJ2-5; D possibly corresponds to TRBD1 (6 bases). Per the germline V gene, CDR1 is MNHEY and CDR2 is SMNVEV (reference sequence). V gave up 9 bases and J gave up 3 bases, with 29 bases separating them. The CDR3 sequence is 18 residues long. The CDR3 sequence is CASPQGFYYQGGEETQYF. CDR3 nucleotides: TGTGCCAGTCCACAGGGATTTTATTACCAAGGTGGGGAAGAGACCCAGTACTTC.

The V and J genes are TRBV28 and TRBJ1-4; perhaps TRBD1 as D (5 bases). The CDR3 is 15 residues long. CDR1 is MDHEN and CDR2 is SYDVKM in the germline V gene. Trimming took off 6 bases at V and 7 bases at J, with 18 bases between the two ends. In DNA, the CDR3 is TGTGCCAGCAGCCTCGGGGGGGAGTTAGGTGAAAAACTGTTTTTT. Residues: CASSLGGELGEKLFF.

CDR3: CASSMGQGSEEAFF. The CDR3 DNA is TGTGCCAGTAGTATGGGACAGGGATCGGAGGAAGCTTTCTTT. V usage is TRBV19 and J usage is TRBJ1-1; 9 bases match TRBD1. The V gene end was trimmed by 3 bases and the J gene end by 8 bases; junction bases not matched to a gene: 7. The CDR3 covers 14 residues. Germline assignment: CDR1 LNHDA and CDR2 SQIVND (reference sequence).

This clone has a handful of counts. J is TRBJ2-2 and V is TRBV5-1; the match to TRBD2 covers 8 bases. V was pared by 0 bases and J by 6 bases, with 4 bases of the junction left unmatched. This CDR3 is built from 15 residues. Germline assignment: CDR1 SGHRS and CDR2 YFSETQ. The CDR3 DNA is TGCGCCAGCAGCTTGGTAGCGGGAAAGGCCGGGGAGCTGTTTTTT. Residues: CASSLVAGKAGELFF.

The chain has TRBV27 and TRBJ2-7; 12 nucleotides align to TRBD2. This CDR3 spans 19 amino acids. The V segment lost 6 bases and the J segment 5 bases; nucleotides outside the gene matches: 20. CDR1 and CDR2 (germline): MNHEY, SMNVEV (reference sequence). The CDR3 is CASSPRGGLTSGSKHEQYF. CDR3 DNA: TGTGCCAGCAGCCCCCGAGGGGGGCTGACTAGCGGGAGTAAGCACGAGCAGTACTTC.

On this clone itself: This sequence is one base from a far larger clone and is likely a read error. Within the sample, other DNA sequences also encode this same CDR3. The chain links TRBV7-3 to TRBJ2-2; 7 bases line up with TRBD2. Germline values: CDR1 SGHTA, CDR2 FQGTGA. This CDR3 spans 14 amino acids. CDR3 sequence (DNA): TGTGCTAGCAGCTTGGGACTAAACACCGGGGAGCTGTTTTTT. Protein product: CASSLGLNTGELFF.

This chain connects TRBV28 to TRBJ1-3, with D unclear. Between the trimmed V and J ends, which lost 2 bases and 0 bases, there was a span of 5 bases. Germline V gives CDR1 MDHEN, CDR2 SYDVKM. The CDR3 loop spans 14 amino acids. This chain's CDR3 is CASSLSISGNTIYF. CDR3 DNA sequence: TGTGCCAGCAGTTTAAGTATCTCTGGAAACACCATATATTTT. Using reference TRBV28 and TRBJ1-3 for the parts outside the CDR3, the full variable domain is DVKVTQSSRYLVKRTGEKVFLECVQDMDHENMFWYRQDPGLGLRLIYFSYDVKMKEKGDIPEGYSVSREKKERFSLILESASTNQTSMYLCASSLSISGNTIYFGEGSWLTVV.

The chain has TRBV11-2 and TRBJ1-4; the D gene is possibly TRBD1 (5 bases). V gave up 2 bases and J gave up 2 bases, with 9 bases separating them. Germline CDR1 and CDR2: SGHAT and FQNNGV. CDR3 length: 15 residues. The CDR3: CASSLTGHTNEKLFF. CDR3 bases: TGTGCCAGCAGCTTAACAGGACACACTAATGAAAAACTGTTTTTT.

V is TRBV10-3 and J is TRBJ1-1, with D maybe TRBD1 (6 bases). The germline V and J ends were trimmed by 3 bases and 2 bases, with 10 bases remaining between them. CDR3 length equals 14 residues. CDR1 and CDR2 from the germline V gene are ENHRY and SYGVKD. The CDR3 loop is CAISDRGANTEAFF. The DNA of the CDR3 is TGTGCCATCAGTGATCGGGGGGCAAACACTGAAGCTTTCTTT.

This clone occurred once. This chain joins TRBV28 and TRBJ2-3; 12 nucleotides align to TRBD2. This CDR3 is built from 15 residues. Germline CDR1 and CDR2: MDHEN and SYDVKM. The V segment lost 8 bases and the J segment 5 bases; nucleotides outside the gene matches: 8. The CDR3 DNA sequence: TGTGCCAGCCCTAGACTAGCGGGAGAGGTAGATACGCAGTATTTT. Translated: CASPRLAGEVDTQYF.

This rearrangement joins TRBV15 to TRBJ2-1; perhaps TRBD2 as D (6 bases). The V end was cut by 5 bases, the J end by 6 bases, with 20 bases between. Per the germline V gene, CDR1 is LNHNV and CDR2 is YYDKDF (reference sequence). The CDR3 contains 16 residues. CDR3 nucleotide sequence: TGTGCCACCAGCTCAAATCGGAAGGAGGGAGGCAATGAGCAGTTCTTC. Protein product: CATSSNRKEGGNEQFF. Variable domain in full (rest from reference TRBV15 and TRBJ2-1): DAMVIQNPRYQVTQFGKPVTLSCSQTLNHNVMYWYQQKSSQAPKLLFHYYDKDFNNEADTPDNFQSRRPNTSFCFLDIRSPGLGDTAMYLCATSSNRKEGGNEQFFGPGTRLTVL.

The chain uses TRBV25-1 and TRBJ1-6; D remains ambiguous. CDR3 size: 13 residues. The V and J ends lost 6 bases and 10 bases respectively, with 13 bases between them. The germline V gene encodes CDR1 MGHDK and CDR2 SYGVNS. This CDR3 reads CASREDPYSPLHF. The CDR3 coding sequence is TGTGCCAGCAGGGAAGACCCTTACTCACCCCTCCACTTT.

This chain joins TRBV10-3 and TRBJ2-5, with D maybe TRBD2 (6 bases). The CDR3 runs to 14 residues. CDR1 and CDR2 (germline): ENHRY, SYGVKD. Between the trimmed V and J ends, which lost 7 bases and 1 base, there was a span of 13 bases. CDR3 in amino acids: CAIMRGGTQETQYF. CDR3 DNA: TGTGCCATCATGCGTGGAGGGACCCAAGAGACCCAGTACTTC.

CDR3 nucleotide sequence: TGTGCCAGCAGCTTGGTCGGGGAGGTCGGACCTCACGAGCAGTACTTC. It specifies CASSLVGEVGPHEQYF. This sequence joins TRBV5-4 and TRBJ2-7, with D perhaps matching TRBD2 (6 bases). The CDR3 spans 16 residues. Trimming cost V 0 bases and J 5 bases, with 18 bases left between them. Germline V gene lookup returns CDR1 SGHNT and CDR2 YYREEE (reference sequence). Full variable domain (outside the CDR3, taken from reference TRBV5-4 and TRBJ2-7): ETGVTQSPTHLIKTRGQQVTLRCSSQSGHNTVSWYQQALGQGPQFIFQYYREEENGRGNFPPRFSGLQFPNYSSELNVNALELDDSALYLCASSLVGEVGPHEQYFGPGTRLTVT.

The chain links TRBV28 to TRBJ2-3, with 8 nucleotides matching TRBD2. Germline values: CDR1 MDHEN, CDR2 SYDVKM. Losses at the gene ends were 7 bases for V and 1 base for J; bases not matched to a gene: 7. The CDR3 covers 15 residues. This CDR3 is CASTIPAGGTDTQYF. CDR3 nucleotide sequence: TGTGCCAGCACCATACCAGCGGGAGGCACAGATACGCAGTATTTT.